These 19 T cell receptor beta chains share one sample of origin, sequenced in a study of OX40 agonist ivuxolimab in advanced cancers. Assay: immunoSEQ multiplex PCR; the TCRdb copy retains only in-frame clones and omits some. The sample lists over 35,000 clones; roughly 85% were seen once. The sample consisted of CD4+ or CD8+ T cells sorted from blood, taken in a trial of the OX40 agonist ivuxolimab. The receptor source for this set is an adult with an advanced solid tumor such as melanoma, head and neck, liver or kidney cancer.

The rearrangement joins TRBV19 to TRBJ2-7; a weak D match, TRBD2 (5 bases). The germline V and J ends were trimmed by 5 bases and 0 bases, with 14 bases remaining between them. The germline gives CDR1 LNHDA, CDR2 SQIVND (reference sequence). This CDR3 has 15 residues. Here the CDR3 DNA reads TGTGCCAGTAGTTCGGCAGCGGACGGCTCCTACGAGCAGTACTTC. This translates into CASSSAADGSYEQYF.

The chain uses TRBV12-5 and TRBJ2-3, with 11 positions matching TRBD2. V lost 8 bases and J lost 5; bases outside the gene matches: 3. The germline gives CDR1 LGHNT, CDR2 FRNRAP. The CDR3 is made up of 13 amino acids. CDR3 nucleotides: TGTGCTAGTCGCGGACTAGCGGGAGATACGCAGTATTTT. Translated, it gives CASRGLAGDTQYF.

This clone was seen a handful of times. The genes are TRBV18 and TRBJ1-1; 9 nucleotides align to TRBD1. Germline trimming cut 6 bases from V and 0 bases from J; bases unmatched to any gene: 8. The length of the CDR3 is 16 residues. CDR1 is KGHSH, CDR2 LQKENI, per germline. The DNA for the CDR3 is TGTGCCAGCTCCAAGGGACAGGGCAACATGAACACTGAAGCTTTCTTT. Translating it yields CASSKGQGNMNTEAFF.

The chain joins TRBV19 to TRBJ2-1; D not certain. The CDR3 spans 14 residues. Looked up from germline, CDR1 is LNHDA and CDR2 is SQIVND (reference sequence). V was trimmed by 3 bases and J by 7 bases, leaving 13 bases between them. The CDR3 here is CASSISPSGNEQFF. Here the CDR3 DNA reads TGTGCCAGTAGTATTAGTCCGTCCGGGAATGAGCAGTTCTTC.

The chain is built from TRBV4-1 and TRBJ1-1; TRBD1 is a possible D gene (5 bases). The CDR3 contains 14 residues. Germline CDR1 is MGHRA and CDR2 is YSYEKL. V lost 4 bases, J lost 1 base, and 10 bases lay in between. The CDR3 here is CASSLRRGNTEAFF. CDR3 DNA sequence: TGCGCCAGCAGCCTACGGAGGGGGAACACTGAAGCTTTCTTT.

The chain uses TRBV10-3 and TRBJ2-7; D call uncertain. Trimming took off 10 bases at V and 1 base at J, with 8 bases between the two ends. This CDR3 spans 11 amino acids. The germline gives CDR1 ENHRY, CDR2 SYGVKD. The CDR3 coding sequence is TGTGCCACCACGGATTCCTACGAGCAGTACTTC. Its translation: CATTDSYEQYF.

V and J are TRBV28 and TRBJ2-5, with D perhaps matching TRBD2 (6 bases). The CDR3 contains 12 residues. The V end was cut by 8 bases, the J end by 4 bases, with 11 bases between. Germline V gene data show CDR1 as MDHEN and CDR2 as SYDVKM. CDR3 in amino acids: CASVGGRETQYF. The CDR3 DNA reads as TGTGCCAGCGTTGGGGGGAGAGAGACCCAGTACTTC.

The CDR3 loop reads CASSSRGPNTEAFF. The CDR3 DNA sequence: TGTGCCAGCAGTTCCAGGGGACCGAACACTGAAGCTTTCTTT. V usage is TRBV5-4 and J usage is TRBJ1-1; tentative D call: TRBD1 (6 bases). The CDR3 is 14 amino acids. Germline V gene data show CDR1 as SGHNT and CDR2 as YYREEE (reference sequence). V lost 5 bases to trimming and J lost 1 base, with 12 bases between them.

The chain is built from TRBV11-2 and TRBJ2-7; TRBD2 agrees at 9 bases. The CDR3 extends over 14 amino acids. The V segment lost 5 bases and the J segment 3 bases; nucleotides outside the gene matches: 5. Germline V gives CDR1 SGHAT, CDR2 FQNNGV. CDR3 bases: TGTGCCAGCAGCCCTAGCGGGGCTAACTACGAGCAGTACTTC. Amino acids: CASSPSGANYEQYF.

The chain recombines TRBV2 with TRBJ2-1; 13 bases fit TRBD2. The CDR3 has 14 amino acids. Germline trimming cut 4 bases from V and 10 bases from J; bases unmatched to any gene: 4. The germline CDR1 and CDR2 sequences are SNHLY and FYNNEI. The CDR3 is CASSGGLAGEEQFF. CDR3 nucleotide sequence: TGTGCCAGCAGTGGAGGACTAGCGGGAGAAGAGCAGTTCTTC.

V is TRBV19 and J is TRBJ2-1; D is undetermined. The germline gives CDR1 LNHDA, CDR2 SQIVND (reference sequence). V gave up 5 bases and J gave up 5 bases, with 19 bases separating them. This CDR3 comprises 16 residues. CDR3 residues: CASSFLTVKDHNEQFF. The CDR3 nucleotides read TGTGCCAGTAGTTTCTTAACAGTGAAGGATCACAATGAGCAGTTCTTC.

The chain couples TRBV27 to TRBJ2-7, with 15 bases lining up with TRBD2. This CDR3 is built from 15 residues. From germline, CDR1 is MNHEY and CDR2 SMNVEV (reference sequence). Trimming at V came to 4 bases and at J to 3 bases, leaving 1 base not matched to a gene. The CDR3: CASSWTSGRVYEQYF. CDR3 DNA sequence: TGTGCCAGCAGTTGGACTAGCGGGAGGGTCTACGAGCAGTACTTC.

J is TRBJ1-2 and V is TRBV12-5; unclear D gene. V was trimmed by 2 bases and J by 0 bases, leaving 4 bases between them. Germline V gene lookup returns CDR1 LGHNT and CDR2 FRNRAP. The CDR3 is 13 residues long. The CDR3, as DNA: TGTGCTAGTGGTTTGCGGACTAACTATGGCTACACCTTC. Its translation is CASGLRTNYGYTF.

V is TRBV2 and J is TRBJ1-4, with D possibly being TRBD1 (6 bases). CDR1 is SNHLY and CDR2 is FYNNEI in the germline V gene. The CDR3 length is 15 residues. The V end lost 6 bases, the J end lost 2 bases, and 13 bases lay between the germline ends. The CDR3 is CASRAGVLTNEKLFF. In DNA form, the CDR3 reads TGTGCCAGCAGGGCAGGGGTGTTGACTAATGAAAAACTGTTTTTT. Full variable domain (outside the CDR3, taken from reference TRBV2 and TRBJ1-4): EPEVTQTPSHQVTQMGQEVILRCVPISNHLYFYWYRQILGQKVEFLVSFYNNEISEKSEIFDDQFSVERPDGSNFTLKIRSTKLEDSAMYFCASRAGVLTNEKLFFGSGTQLSVL.

This clone was observed once. V and J are TRBV30 and TRBJ2-3; D possibly corresponds to TRBD2 (6 bases). The CDR3 has 13 amino acids. CDR1 is GTSNPN and CDR2 is SVGIG in the germline V gene (reference sequence). V was cut by 8 bases and J by 1 base, with 13 bases left in between. The CDR3 coding sequence is TGTGCCGCGGAGGGAGGAGGCACAGATACGCAGTATTTT. Protein sequence: CAAEGGGTDTQYF.

This clone was counted between two and nine times. The chain is built from TRBV28 and TRBJ1-2; D gene unclear. The CDR3 has 12 residues. Deletions cut 6 bases from V and 8 bases from J, with 13 bases between. Germline assignment: CDR1 MDHEN and CDR2 SYDVKM. The CDR3: CASSNSMGGYTF. The CDR3 DNA reads TGTGCCAGCAGCAATTCTATGGGGGGCTACACCTTC.

The chain recombines TRBV4-3 with TRBJ1-5, with a weak D call TRBD1 (5 bases). Germline V gene sequence: CDR1 LGHNA, CDR2 YSLEER. V lost 0 bases, J lost 2 bases, and 11 bases lay in between. CDR3 size: 16 residues. The DNA for the CDR3 is TGCGCCAGCAGCCAAGATGGGGGAGGGGGCAATCAGCCCCAGCATTTT. This sequence encodes CASSQDGGGGNQPQHF.

The rearrangement joins TRBV5-1 to TRBJ1-2; D gene uncertain. The CDR3 has 14 amino acids. Trimming cost V 0 bases and J 0 bases, with 6 bases left between them. The germline gives CDR1 SGHRS, CDR2 YFSETQ. CDR3: CASSLEVANYGYTF. Here the CDR3 DNA reads TGCGCCAGCAGCTTGGAAGTCGCTAACTATGGCTACACCTTC. The full variable domain, in which reference TRBV5-1 and TRBJ1-2 provide the parts outside the CDR3, is KAGVTQTPRYLIKTRGQQVTLSCSPISGHRSVSWYQQTPGQGLQFLFEYFSETQRNKGNFPGRFSGRQFSNSRSEMNVSTLELGDSALYLCASSLEVANYGYTFGSGTRLTVV.

The chain recombines TRBV4-3 with TRBJ2-2; D uncertain. This CDR3 is 16 amino acids long. Per germline, CDR1 LGHNA and CDR2 YSLEER. The germline V and J ends were trimmed by 4 bases and 6 bases, with 18 bases remaining between them. CDR3 nucleotide sequence: TGCGCCAGCAGCCCATCCCCTGCGGCGAAGGCCGGGGAGCTGTTTTTT. It yields the protein CASSPSPAAKAGELFF.